This T cell receptor (beta chain) comes out of a study of blood T cell repertoires in COVID-19. As for the study in general: What the recovered Cohort 3 donors had was two negative PCRs, clearance, or symptom resolution. COVID-19 samples from acute and convalescent phases originated in the United States, Italy and Spain.

Using immunoSEQ multiplex PCR, the repertoire was profiled, and TCRdb retains in-frame clones only, with some absent. The data hold about 170,000 clones, with 79% observed a single time. Participant-reported clinical history was the basis for cohort assignment. Germline CDR1 is SGHTA and CDR2 is FQGNSA. Deletions cut 2 bases from V and 4 bases from J, with 11 bases between. The CDR3 loop spans 15 amino acids. J is TRBJ2-2 and V is TRBV7-2; perhaps TRBD1 as D (5 bases). Material for sequencing was PBMCs or T cells enriched from blood (not recorded which). This clonotype originated in a woman aged 70 to 79 in a cohort exposed to, infected with or recovered from COVID-19 (not recorded which). The CDR3 DNA sequence: TGTGCCAGCAGCTTATCGGCAGGGCCCACCGGGGAGCTGTTTTTT. Amino acids: CASSLSAGPTGELFF.